The clone carrying this T cell receptor (beta chain) was seen repeatedly, ten times or more. The CDR3 consists of 13 residues. Trimming pared 4 bases from V and 7 bases from J, leaving 11 bases between. Germline V gene data show CDR1 as MGHRA and CDR2 as YSYEKL. These data come from a study of T-cell reconstitution after alpha-beta-depleted transplantation in children. Preparing the TCRbeta library involved the use of unique molecular identifiers. TCRdb called the PCR reads again in MiXCR, with one record for every CDR3 protein. The table has 360,000 or so distinct CDR3 sequences, around 20% seen once; the top ten hold 3.5% to 4%.

J is TRBJ1-5 and V is TRBV4-1, with a weak D call TRBD1 (6 bases). The TCR sequence derives from a human donor who donated a stem cell graft to a child with acute myeloid leukemia. Sequenced here: PBMCs from the stem cell graft donor, sampled from the stem cell graft. The CDR3 is CASSPKGEQPQHF. The CDR3 DNA reads TGCGCCAGCAGCCCCAAGGGGGAGCAGCCCCAGCATTTT.